The clone carrying this T cell receptor beta chain turned up a few times. Caucasian, healthy and from Russia, the donors were aged between roughly 6 and 100. RNA extraction gave at least 6 micrograms of total RNA per sample. The data originate from a study of blood T cells in healthy people across ages. The CDR3 runs 16 residues. Germline lookup yields CDR1 DFQATT and CDR2 SNEGSKA (reference sequence). V lost 3 bases and J lost 1; bases outside the gene matches: 9. Using a J-beta primer mix together with a sample-barcoded 5' primer, a second PCR was run for roughly 7 to 12 cycles. The authors tagged each cDNA molecule using a template-switch adaptor with 12 random nucleotides. Each sample yielded at least 3 million CDR3-containing paired-end reads. TCRdb analysed the 5' RACE reads with MiXCR anew, one entry per CDR3 protein. The sample records about 630,000 distinct CDR3 sequences, 21% being singletons.

Specimen: blood. The chain combines TRBV20-1 with TRBJ2-1, with 7 bases identical to TRBD2. The sequence was obtained from an older man in good health. The CDR3 region has the DNA TGCAGTGCTAGGAGTCGACTAGCTCAATCCTACAATGAGCAGTTCTTC. Translated, it gives CSARSRLAQSYNEQFF.